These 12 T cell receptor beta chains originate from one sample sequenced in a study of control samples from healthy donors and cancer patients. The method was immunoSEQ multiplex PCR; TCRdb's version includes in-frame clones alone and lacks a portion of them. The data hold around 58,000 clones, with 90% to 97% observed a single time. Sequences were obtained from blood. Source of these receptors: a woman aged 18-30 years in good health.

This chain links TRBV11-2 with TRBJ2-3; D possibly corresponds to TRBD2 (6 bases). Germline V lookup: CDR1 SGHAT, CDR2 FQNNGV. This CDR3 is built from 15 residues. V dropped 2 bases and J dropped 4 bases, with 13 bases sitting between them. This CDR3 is CASSLLGGVSDTQYF. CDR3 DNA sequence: TGTGCCAGCAGCTTATTGGGCGGGGTGTCAGATACGCAGTATTTT.

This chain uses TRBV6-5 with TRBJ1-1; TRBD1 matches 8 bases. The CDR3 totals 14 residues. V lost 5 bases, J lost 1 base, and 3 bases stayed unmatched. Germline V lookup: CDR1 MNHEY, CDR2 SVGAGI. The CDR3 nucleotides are TGTGCCAGCAGTCCAGGGGGCAAGAACACTGAAGCTTTCTTT. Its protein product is CASSPGGKNTEAFF.

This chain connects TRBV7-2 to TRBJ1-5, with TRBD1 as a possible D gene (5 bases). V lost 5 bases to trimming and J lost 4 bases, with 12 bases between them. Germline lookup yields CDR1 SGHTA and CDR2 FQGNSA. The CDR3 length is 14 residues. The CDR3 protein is CASSQHGGNQPQHF. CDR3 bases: TGTGCCAGCAGCCAGCACGGGGGAAATCAGCCCCAGCATTTT.

CDR3 in amino acids: CASSLGGGGGRNTIYF. The CDR3 DNA is TGTGCCAGCAGTTTAGGTGGTGGTGGGGGAAGAAACACCATATATTTT. The chain uses TRBV28 and TRBJ1-3; D might be TRBD1 (5 bases). Germline assignment: CDR1 MDHEN and CDR2 SYDVKM. Trimming took off 2 bases at V and 5 bases at J, with 16 bases between the two ends. The CDR3 has 16 residues.

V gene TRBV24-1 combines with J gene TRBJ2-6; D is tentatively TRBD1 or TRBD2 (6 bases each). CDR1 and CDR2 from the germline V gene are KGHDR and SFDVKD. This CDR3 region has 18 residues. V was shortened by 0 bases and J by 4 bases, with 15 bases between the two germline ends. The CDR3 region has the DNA TGTGCCACCAGTGATTTGAAAGGGGGGCCTTACGGGGCCAACGTCCTGACTTTC. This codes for CATSDLKGGPYGANVLTF.

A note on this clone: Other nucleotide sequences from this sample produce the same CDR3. In nucleotides, the CDR3 is TGTGCCAGCAGCGTAGGTGGCGGTAACTATGGCTACACCTTC. It encodes CASSVGGGNYGYTF. The rearrangement uses TRBV9 and TRBJ1-2; D gene ambiguous. V lost 0 bases to trimming and J lost 1 base, with 7 bases between them. The CDR3 is made up of 14 amino acids. The germline V gene has CDR1 SGDLS and CDR2 YYNGEE.

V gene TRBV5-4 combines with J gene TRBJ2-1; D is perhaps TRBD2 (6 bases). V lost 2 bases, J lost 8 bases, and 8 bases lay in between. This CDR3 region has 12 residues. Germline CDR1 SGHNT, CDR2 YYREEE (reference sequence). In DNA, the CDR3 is TGTGCCAGCAGCTTTAGGGAGGATGAGCAGTTCTTC. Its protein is CASSFREDEQFF.

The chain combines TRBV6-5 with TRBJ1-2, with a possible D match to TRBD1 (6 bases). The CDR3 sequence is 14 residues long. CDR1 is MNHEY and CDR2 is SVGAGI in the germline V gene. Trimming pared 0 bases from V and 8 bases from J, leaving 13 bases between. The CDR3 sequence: CASSYSVQGIGYTF. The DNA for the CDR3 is TGTGCCAGCAGTTACTCGGTACAGGGTATAGGCTACACCTTC.

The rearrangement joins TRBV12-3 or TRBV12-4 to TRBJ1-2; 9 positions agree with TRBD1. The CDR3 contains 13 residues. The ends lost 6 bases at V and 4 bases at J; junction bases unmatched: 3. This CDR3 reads CASSGQGFYGYTF. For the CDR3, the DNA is TGTGCCAGCAGCGGACAGGGGTTCTATGGCTACACCTTC.

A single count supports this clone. CDR3 DNA sequence: TGTGCCAGCTCACCGTTAGATTCAGCTGAAGCTTTCTTT. Its translation: CASSPLDSAEAFF. The chain employs TRBV18 and TRBJ1-1; no clear D gene. The CDR3 is made up of 13 amino acids. V gave up 3 bases and J gave up 6 bases, with 11 bases separating them. The V gene's germline CDR1 is KGHSH and CDR2 LQKENI.

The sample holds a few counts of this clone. In DNA form, the CDR3 reads TGTGCCTGGAGTGGAGGGGCGTACTCCTATAATTCACCCCTCCACTTT. This gives the protein CAWSGGAYSYNSPLHF. V usage is TRBV30 and J usage is TRBJ1-6; a possible D gene is TRBD1 (5 bases). Germline loops: CDR1 GTSNPN, CDR2 SVGIG (reference sequence). CDR3 length: 16 amino acids. Trimming removed 1 base at V and 0 bases at J, with 10 bases between.

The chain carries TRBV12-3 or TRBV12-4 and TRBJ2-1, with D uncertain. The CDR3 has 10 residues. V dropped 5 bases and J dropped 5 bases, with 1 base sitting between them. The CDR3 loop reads CASSHNEQFF. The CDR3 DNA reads TGTGCCAGCAGTCACAATGAGCAGTTCTTC.